This TCR beta chain derives from a study of PD-1 blockade in mismatch repair-deficient tumors. Across the whole study: Patients had approximately 11 mismatch repair-deficient cancer types and were previously treated and progressing.

As concerns this clone: Its specificity is not known.

Study-level findings and limits: Tumor-resident clones, often undetectable pretreatment in blood, expanded then contracted after pembrolizumab.

With 5 bases removed from V and 2 bases from J, the gap between germline ends came to 18 bases. Germline V gene sequence: CDR1 LNHDA, CDR2 SQIVND (reference sequence). This CDR3 is 16 amino acids long. Generated by immunoSEQ multiplex PCR, the TCRdb table keeps only in-frame clones and is missing some. The table shows roughly 110,000 clones, with 60% to 85% occurring only once. Sequencing used peripheral blood, obtained 60 to 65 weeks after starting pembrolizumab. This receptor was obtained from an adult with mismatch repair-deficient cancer. V is TRBV19 and J is TRBJ1-1; D not certain. The CDR3 bases are TGTGCCAGTAGTCCTCCCGGAATGTACAGTAACACTGAAGCTTTCTTT. Its protein product is CASSPPGMYSNTEAFF. The full variable domain, completed using reference TRBV19 and TRBJ1-1, is DGGITQSPKYLFRKEGQNVTLSCEQNLNHDAMYWYRQDPGQGLRLIYYSQIVNDFQKGDIAEGYSVSREKKESFPLTVTSAQKNPTAFYLCASSPPGMYSNTEAFFGQGTRLTVV.